This entry lists 21 T cell receptor beta chains sequenced from one sample in a study of T-cell reconstitution after alpha-beta-depleted transplantation in children. Molecular barcoding with unique molecular identifiers was used for the TCRbeta library. TCRdb analysed the PCR reads with MiXCR anew, one entry per CDR3 protein. The table shows some 200,000 distinct CDR3 sequences, with roughly 8.3% occurring only once. Sample: PBMCs, mostly from graft donor cells, taken 360 days after TCRalphabeta/CD19-depleted stem cell transplant. These receptors all come from a male patient aged 2-10 years who had a stem cell transplant for acute myeloid leukemia, so the T cells may come from the graft donor.

This clonotype was seen ten or more times. The chain links TRBV5-1 to TRBJ2-1; 7 bases align to TRBD1. Germline V gives CDR1 SGHRS, CDR2 YFSETQ. V lost 0 bases to trimming and J lost 10 bases; unmatched junction nucleotides: 1. This CDR3 has 12 amino acids. This chain's CDR3 is CASSLVDREQFF. CDR3 bases: TGCGCCAGCAGCTTGGTGGACAGGGAGCAGTTCTTC. The whole variable domain, remainder taken from reference TRBV5-1 and TRBJ2-1, is KAGVTQTPRYLIKTRGQQVTLSCSPISGHRSVSWYQQTPGQGLQFLFEYFSETQRNKGNFPGRFSGRQFSNSRSEMNVSTLELGDSALYLCASSLVDREQFFGPGTRLTVL.

At least ten counts were recorded for this clonotype. The chain couples TRBV20-1 to TRBJ2-1, with D possibly matching TRBD2 (6 bases). The CDR3 consists of 14 residues. The germline V gene encodes CDR1 DFQATT and CDR2 SNEGSKA (reference sequence). The V end lost 3 bases, the J end lost 0 bases, and 9 bases lay between the germline ends. CDR3 in amino acids: CSARIGSSYNEQFF. In DNA form, the CDR3 reads TGCAGTGCTAGGATCGGGAGCTCCTACAATGAGCAGTTCTTC.

The table lists this clonotype with a few counts. The J gene is TRBJ2-1, the V gene TRBV6-5, with D perhaps TRBD1 (6 bases). The CDR3 consists of 14 residues. From germline, CDR1 is MNHEY and CDR2 SVGAGI. V lost 2 bases, J lost 3 bases, and 8 bases lay in between. This CDR3 reads CASSYGRGYNEQFF. The CDR3 DNA reads as TGTGCCAGCAGTTACGGCAGGGGCTACAATGAGCAGTTCTTC.

The CDR3 region is CASSLEAARGPGNTIYF. CDR3 coding DNA: TGCGCCAGCAGCTTGGAGGCCGCTCGGGGGCCTGGAAACACCATATATTTT. The rearrangement uses TRBV5-1 and TRBJ1-3, with D possibly TRBD1 on 6 matching bases. The CDR3 contains 17 residues. CDR1 SGHRS and CDR2 YFSETQ come from the germline V gene. With 0 bases removed from V and 2 bases from J, the gap between germline ends came to 15 bases.

This clonotype was counted ten times or more. CDR3 amino acids: CSVREGNSMLFF. CDR3 DNA: TGCAGCGTTCGAGAAGGGAACAGCATGCTGTTTTTT. V and J are TRBV29-1 and TRBJ1-4; D is unclear. The CDR3 extends over 12 amino acids. The V end was cut by 5 bases, the J end by 14 bases, with 18 bases between. The germline gives CDR1 SQVTM, CDR2 ANQGSEA.

The V and J genes are TRBV19 and TRBJ2-2; 8 nucleotides align to TRBD1. After removal of 1 base from V and 5 bases from J, the junction contained 9 bases not matched to a gene. In germline, CDR1 is LNHDA, CDR2 SQIVND (reference sequence). The CDR3 extends over 17 amino acids. The CDR3 nucleotides read TGTGCCAGTAGTATAGGATTATGGGACAGGAGTACCGGGGAGCTGTTTTTT. Protein sequence: CASSIGLWDRSTGELFF.

The chain couples TRBV20-1 to TRBJ2-1; 12 bases are shared with TRBD2. CDR1 and CDR2 (germline): DFQATT, SNEGSKA (reference sequence). Germline trimming cut 0 bases from V and 1 base from J; bases unmatched to any gene: 10. There are 19 residues in the CDR3. The CDR3 loop is CSARDRSSGRAGSYNEQFF. CDR3 in DNA: TGCAGTGCTAGAGATCGGTCTAGCGGGAGGGCCGGTTCCTACAATGAGCAGTTCTTC.

The table lists this clonotype with many counts. J is TRBJ2-7 and V is TRBV6-2 or TRBV6-3; D not resolved. V lost 5 bases and J 5 bases, leaving 13 bases between the germline ends. Germline CDR1 is MNHEY and CDR2 is SVGEGT. The CDR3 extends over 13 amino acids. CDR3 sequence reads: CASSLVGRDEQYV. The CDR3 nucleotides are TGTGCCAGCAGTCTTGTGGGAAGGGACGAGCAGTACGTC.

This clonotype occurred a few times. The V call is TRBV27, the J call TRBJ1-4, with D unclear. The CDR3 runs 13 residues. Germline CDR1 is MNHEY and CDR2 is SMNVEV (reference sequence). The V and J ends lost 8 bases and 5 bases respectively, with 12 bases between them. CDR3 sequence reads: CASLGFPNEKLFF. In DNA form, the CDR3 reads TGTGCCAGCTTGGGGTTCCCCAATGAAAAACTGTTTTTT. Full variable domain (remainder filled in from reference TRBV27 and TRBJ1-4): EAQVTQNPRYLITVTGKKLTVTCSQNMNHEYMSWYRQDPGLGLRQIYYSMNVEVTDKGDVPEGYKVSRKEKRNFPLILESPSPNQTSLYFCASLGFPNEKLFFGSGTQLSVL.

In its sample, this clonotype was seen a few times. The chain uses TRBV29-1 and TRBJ2-5; D remains unclear. The CDR3 totals 12 residues. Trimming shortened V by 0 bases and J by 3 bases, and 5 bases separated the two germline ends. Germline V gene lookup returns CDR1 SQVTM and CDR2 ANQGSEA. As DNA, the CDR3 is TGCAGCGTTGAAGATAGGGAAGAGACCCAGTACTTC. It codes for CSVEDREETQYF.

V is TRBV29-1 and J is TRBJ1-2, with D maybe TRBD1 (5 bases). This CDR3 comprises 15 residues. The germline CDR1 and CDR2 sequences are SQVTM and ANQGSEA. Trimming took 0 bases from V and 1 from J, leaving 12 bases between them. The CDR3 bases are TGCAGCGTTGAAGATCGTCAGGGCAATAACTATGGCTACACCTTC. This translates into CSVEDRQGNNYGYTF.

This clonotype was counted between two and nine times. V usage is TRBV7-2 and J usage is TRBJ2-7; either TRBD1 or TRBD2 may fit D (6 bases each). The CDR3 covers 14 residues. Per the germline V gene, CDR1 is SGHTA and CDR2 is FQGNSA. Trimming shortened V by 5 bases and J by 2 bases, and 13 bases separated the two germline ends. The CDR3 here is CASSIQGGPYEQYV. CDR3 in DNA: TGTGCCAGCAGCATCCAAGGGGGGCCCTACGAGCAGTACGTC.

This clonotype was observed a few times. The V gene is TRBV12-3 or TRBV12-4, the J gene TRBJ1-1; no definite D call. V dropped 2 bases and J dropped 1 base, with 5 bases sitting between them. The CDR3 has 13 amino acids. CDR3 bases: TGTGCCAGCAGTTTAATGCAGAACACTGAAGCTTTCTTT. It encodes CASSLMQNTEAFF.

This clonotype was counted at least ten times. CDR3 bases: TGTGCCAGCAGCACTGCCCCGGACGCCGCGGGGGGAGATACGCAGTATTTT. It yields the protein CASSTAPDAAGGDTQYF. The chain uses TRBV7-8 and TRBJ2-3; TRBD2 agrees at 8 bases. The length of the CDR3 is 17 residues. The germline V gene encodes CDR1 SGHVS and CDR2 FQNEAQ. V was clipped by 5 bases and J by 5 bases; unmatched bases: 15.

J is TRBJ2-7 and V is TRBV11-1; 10 nucleotides align to TRBD2. From germline, CDR1 is SGHAT and CDR2 FQDESV (reference sequence). CDR3 length: 19 amino acids. V dropped 1 base and J dropped 3; count of bases not matched to a gene: 15. Here the CDR3 reads CASSLVATSGVGEFYEQYV. The DNA for the CDR3 is TGTGCCAGCAGCTTAGTGGCTACTAGCGGGGTAGGGGAGTTCTACGAGCAGTACGTC.

The chain couples TRBV5-5 to TRBJ2-4, with 7 bases identical to TRBD1. This CDR3 has 11 residues. With V trimmed by 5 bases and J by 13 bases, 6 bases remained unmatched. Germline V lookup: CDR1 SGHKS, CDR2 YYEKEE (reference sequence). The CDR3 sequence is CASRGQEDQYF. Written as DNA, the CDR3 is TGTGCCAGCAGAGGACAGGAAGACCAGTACTTC.

This clonotype has ten or more counts. The rearrangement joins TRBV7-9 to TRBJ2-1; 9 positions match TRBD1. CDR1 is SEHNR and CDR2 is FQNEAQ in the germline V gene (reference sequence). The CDR3 extends over 16 amino acids. Losses at the gene ends were 1 base for V and 4 bases for J; bases not matched to a gene: 5. DNA of the CDR3: TGTGCCAGCAGCTTAGGACAGGGGGGGACTTACAATGAGCAGTTCTTC. It codes for CASSLGQGGTYNEQFF.

This clonotype appeared a few times. This rearrangement joins TRBV7-9 to TRBJ2-7, with D uncertain. This CDR3 is built from 13 residues. The V gene's germline CDR1 is SEHNR and CDR2 FQNEAQ (reference sequence). Trimming removed 5 bases from V and 2 bases from J, with 10 bases in between. The CDR3 DNA follows: TGTGCCAGCAGCATCGAATTGGCCTACGAGCAGTACGTC. Translation gives CASSIELAYEQYV.

The chain joins TRBV5-1 to TRBJ2-3; the match to TRBD1 covers 9 bases. The CDR3 spans 16 residues. Germline trimming cut 4 bases from V and 1 base from J; bases unmatched to any gene: 7. From germline, CDR1 is SGHRS and CDR2 YFSETQ. The CDR3: CASSLWTGAGTDTQYF. The CDR3 bases are TGCGCCAGCAGCCTATGGACAGGGGCCGGCACAGATACGCAGTATTTT.

This clonotype has a count of ten or more. The chain joins TRBV5-5 to TRBJ2-7; 7 bases map to TRBD1. Germline CDR1 SGHKS, CDR2 YYEKEE (reference sequence). The V and J ends lost 4 bases and 0 bases, in that order; junction bases with no gene match: 4. This CDR3 spans 14 amino acids. The CDR3: CASSPRDSSYEQYV. Written as DNA, the CDR3 is TGTGCCAGCAGCCCCAGGGACAGCTCCTACGAGCAGTACGTC.

The table lists this clonotype with many counts. This chain connects TRBV20-1 to TRBJ2-7, with 8 bases aligning to TRBD1. V dropped 0 bases and J dropped 7; count of bases not matched to a gene: 14. From germline, CDR1 is DFQATT and CDR2 SNEGSKA (reference sequence). This CDR3 contains 16 residues. CDR3 coding DNA: TGCAGTGCTAGAGAGGACGACAGGACAGGGTCTGAAGAGCAGTACTTC. It yields the protein CSAREDDRTGSEEQYF.